These 10 T cell receptor beta chains originate from one sample sequenced in a study of cytomegalovirus exposure and HLA in healthy donors. In the PCR, 60 Vbeta and 13 Jbeta primers were used. The repertoire was sequenced with immunoSEQ multiplex PCR; TCRdb's copy has only in-frame clones and lacks some. The data show 170,000 or so clones, 80% to 90% seen once. The source material was PBMCs. Source of these receptors: a girl aged 10 to 17 in good health and CMV-seropositive.

V is TRBV7-9 and J is TRBJ1-6, with D tentatively TRBD1 (5 bases). This CDR3 spans 15 amino acids. The germline V and J ends were trimmed by 0 bases and 8 bases, with 11 bases remaining between them. In germline, CDR1 is SEHNR, CDR2 FQNEAQ (reference sequence). CDR3 residues: CASSLAGVRDSPLHF. The CDR3 coding sequence is TGTGCCAGCAGCTTAGCAGGGGTCCGGGATTCACCCCTCCACTTT. The whole variable domain, filled in from reference TRBV7-9 and TRBJ1-6, reads DTGVSQNPRHKITKRGQNVTFRCDPISEHNRLYWYRQTLGQGPEFLTYFQNEAQLEKSRLLSDRFSAERPKGSFSTLEIQRTEQGDSAMYLCASSLAGVRDSPLHFGNGTRLTVT.

For this clone: Distinct nucleotide sequences in the sample also encode this CDR3. The genes are TRBV7-9 and TRBJ2-3; TRBD2 matches 14 bases. This CDR3 region has 18 residues. Germline CDR1 and CDR2: SEHNR and FQNEAQ (reference sequence). J gave up 0 bases and V 5 bases, and 7 bases lay outside the gene matches. The CDR3 DNA sequence: TGTGCCAGCAGCCTTGGACTAGCGGGGGGCCTAAGCACAGATACGCAGTATTTT. It yields the protein CASSLGLAGGLSTDTQYF.

A word on this clone: Other nucleotide sequences from this sample produce the same CDR3. The chain combines TRBV7-3 with TRBJ2-5, with D perhaps matching TRBD1 (6 bases). CDR1 SGHTA and CDR2 FQGTGA come from the germline V gene. CDR3 length: 13 residues. V lost 4 bases, J lost 5 bases, and 11 bases lay in between. The CDR3 sequence: CASSSDRGETQYF. In DNA, the CDR3 is TGTGCCAGCAGCTCGGATAGGGGGGAGACCCAGTACTTC. The entire variable domain, with the rest obtained from reference TRBV7-3 and TRBJ2-5, is as follows: GAGVSQTPSNKVTEKGKYVELRCDPISGHTALYWYRQSLGQGPEFLIYFQGTGAADDSGLPNDRFFAVRPEGSVSTLKIQRTERGDSAVYLCASSSDRGETQYFGPGTRLLVL.

Here the CDR3 reads CASSLERVSYNEQFF. DNA for the CDR3: TGTGCCAGCAGCTTAGAGAGGGTCTCCTACAATGAGCAGTTCTTC. The rearrangement uses TRBV7-3 and TRBJ2-1, with D possibly matching TRBD2 (5 bases). The germline gives CDR1 SGHTA, CDR2 FQGTGA. CDR3 length: 15 residues. V lost 2 bases, J lost 0 bases, and 8 bases lay in between.

J is TRBJ1-3 and V is TRBV6-5; D gene uncertain. The germline V gene has CDR1 MNHEY and CDR2 SVGAGI. CDR3 length: 12 amino acids. Trimming removed 4 bases from V and 4 bases from J, with 5 bases in between. CDR3 protein: CASSSQGNTIYF. The CDR3 coding sequence is TGTGCCAGCAGTTCCCAAGGAAACACCATATATTTT.

The chain combines TRBV4-1 with TRBJ1-1, with no clear D. Trimming took 2 bases from V and 2 from J, leaving 9 bases between them. Germline lookup yields CDR1 MGHRA and CDR2 YSYEKL. This CDR3 has 14 amino acids. The CDR3 nucleotides read TGCGCCAGCAGCCAACGGGCGGGAAACACTGAAGCTTTCTTT. Encoded protein: CASSQRAGNTEAFF.

This clone was counted between two and nine times. The J gene is TRBJ2-2, the V gene TRBV19; 7 nucleotides align to TRBD1. The V and J ends lost 7 bases and 3 bases, in that order; junction bases with no gene match: 11. Germline values: CDR1 LNHDA, CDR2 SQIVND (reference sequence). The CDR3 extends over 16 amino acids. The CDR3 loop reads CASIGRGWMDTGELFF. CDR3 bases: TGTGCCAGTATTGGCAGGGGGTGGATGGACACCGGGGAGCTGTTTTTT.

The chain combines TRBV2 with TRBJ2-7; weak D call: TRBD1 (5 bases). The CDR3 loop spans 13 amino acids. The V gene's germline CDR1 is SNHLY and CDR2 FYNNEI. Trimming removed 3 bases from V and 3 bases from J, with 9 bases in between. CDR3 amino acids: CASSEGQNYEQYF. CDR3 DNA sequence: TGTGCCAGCAGTGAGGGGCAGAACTACGAGCAGTACTTC.

V usage is TRBV5-1 and J usage is TRBJ2-3; TRBD2 matches 9 bases. The V and J ends lost 3 bases and 2 bases, in that order; junction bases with no gene match: 7. This CDR3 is 16 amino acids long. Germline V lookup: CDR1 SGHRS, CDR2 YFSETQ. The chain's CDR3 is CASSWGASGATDTQYF. In DNA, the CDR3 is TGCGCCAGCAGCTGGGGGGCTAGCGGGGCCACAGATACGCAGTATTTT.

The chain combines TRBV9 with TRBJ1-6; no firm D call. The CDR3 length is 16 residues. The V and J ends lost 4 bases and 3 bases respectively, with 14 bases between them. Germline V lookup: CDR1 SGDLS, CDR2 YYNGEE. CDR3 loop: CASSTPHGVYNSPLHF. The CDR3 coding sequence is TGTGCCAGCAGCACTCCTCACGGGGTCTATAATTCACCCCTCCACTTT.